This T cell receptor beta chain was identified during a study of shared clonotypes between healthy human individuals (dated by TCRdb to the early 2020s). Background on the whole study: Three men and two women, aged 18 to 49 years, made up the cohort. For each donor, three plates each were used for CD4 naive and CD4 memory, two plates were used for CD8 naive, and one plate was used for CD8 memory. Blood TCR repertoires of roughly five healthy adults were deeply sequenced to estimate repertoire size and the extent of clonotype sharing between individuals. Libraries were prepared and TCR repertoires were sequenced by different laboratories using diverse techniques, in order to increase sequencing depth and limit assay-specific biases. Per donor, leukapheresis produced somewhere between about 0.9 and 10 billion PBMCs.

Donors were healthy HIV-negative adults with no recently reported acute infections or vaccinations. Only Caucasian adults living in Nashville, Tennessee, USA were represented among the donors. CD4+ T cells were enriched through magnetic negative selection, after which naive cells were positively selected on CD45RA and the remaining negative fraction served as the memory subset. After blood collection by leukapheresis, PBMCs were isolated using Ficoll-Histopaque density gradient centrifugation and then cryopreserved in the vapor phase of liquid nitrogen. Analytical flow cytometry was used to check the purity and quantity of each magnetically sorted T cell population. Each sorted fraction had its genomic DNA isolated and then quantified by UV absorbance on a Nanodrop 2000c. In this sample, this clone turned up once. The antigen it recognizes is unknown. No clone much larger than this one lies a single base away; base qualities are absent.

Broader findings and caveats from the paper: Sampling was restricted to blood, and TCR repertoires in tissues likely differ from the TCR repertoires found in blood. Pairwise subsampling led to the expectation that sequencing depth would affect the degree of clonotype sharing among donors. Naive subsets generally had larger estimated clonotype richness than memory subsets did. The small number of donors limited the genetic and exposure-history diversity represented. Rarefaction of sorted-subset datasets indicated incomplete sequencing despite the large sequencing depth. Sharing across several donors was observed for around 5% of naive CD4, 3% to 3.5% of naive CD8, about 2.3% of memory CD4, and roughly 0.4% of memory CD8 clonotypes. Clonotypes shared by all four sorted-subset donors showed higher generation probabilities than non-shared clonotypes.

Using the deep immunoSEQ assay, TCR CDR3 regions were amplified from genomic DNA by multiplex PCR. Genomic DNA extracted from each cell subset was distributed evenly over all wells of several immunoSEQ 96-well plates, and each plate served as one replicate. For sorted subsets, 150 to 250 ng genomic DNA, equal to some 30,000 T cell genomes, was loaded into each replicate PCR. The purified libraries were quantified using a Qubit 3.0 fluorometer, sized with a Bioanalyzer 2100, and then quantified again using the KAPA Library Quantification kit. A separate single-read 150-cycle Illumina NextSeq 550 flow cell was used to sequence each immunoSEQ 96-well plate. The authors' analysis ran thus. Because the immunoSEQ output held only junctional sequences and lacked quality scores, the filtering could not match the filtering applied to full-length reads. To assign V/J genes and CDR3, sequences were annotated using PyIR, a Python wrapper for IgBLAST v1.9, with IMGT germline references. Reads were removed for weak V/J assignments (E-value above 1e-6), missing CDR3, stop codons, out-of-frame junctions, or ambiguous translated residues. V3J clonotypes were defined as sequences sharing the same inferred V gene, J gene, and CDR3 amino acid sequence. Percentage overlap between repertoires was computed as shared unique clonotypes divided by the size of the smaller repertoire. Three approaches were used to assess repertoire richness: RTK rarefaction, the Chao1 estimator, and Recon v2.1 estimates of unobserved clonotypes. Generation probabilities for all TCRbeta clonotypes obtained by the gDNA method from a few donors were computed using OLGA. This immuneACCESS table, as held by TCRdb, lists in-frame sequences with V and J called but not all clones. Of the missing ones, under half trace to an unresolved V gene in checked studies; the others have no known cause. The D gene and trimming were derived from the DNA, and the V and J assignments and clone size from that table. The sample table shows 2 million to 3 million clones, and 80% to 95% are seen once. The ten largest clonotypes hold more than 0.35% of the sample.

CDR1 and CDR2 (SEHNR, FQNEAQ) derive from the germline V gene (reference sequence). Unmatched junction bases come to 8, with V trimmed by 5 bases and J by 6 bases. Reading from cysteine to phenylalanine, the CDR3 counts 15 amino acids. Solely the CDR3 DNA is kept, with 45 bases framed from the first base. The source material was naive CD4+ T cells from PBMCs. The cell subset or site label on this specimen signifies: CD45RA+ positively selected. This receptor chain uses TRBV7-9 and TRBJ2-5, with 11 bases matching TRBD2. The receptor was isolated from a man aged 18 to 30 in good health. Some clones in this sample may be carry-over from other donors' samples. The CDR3 reads CASSPLAGGPKTQYF. Here is the DNA: TGTGCCAGCAGCCCATTAGCGGGAGGGCCAAAGACCCAGTACTTC.